This entry lists 25 T cell receptor beta chains sequenced from one sample in a study of regulatory T cells in long-lasting Graves disease. Time point given: persistent/refractory GD, antithyroid drugs over 5 years with positive TRAb. Construction of the TCR library relied on RNA isolated from PBMCs. Relying on iRepertoire HTBI primers and Arm-PCR of CDR3 regions, the team built TCR beta libraries. TCRdb fed the multiplex PCR reads into MiXCR, producing one record per CDR3 protein. The sample has under 500,000 distinct CDR3 sequences, less than 25% seen once. The input for sequencing was peripheral blood mononuclear cells (PBMCs), taken when the disease was refractory, from a patient treated with antithyroid drugs. All receptors derive from a female donor with Graves disease.

As for this clonotype: Possible read error: a much larger clone is one base away. The chain is built from TRBV2 and TRBJ1-1; no reliable D call. There are 12 residues in the CDR3. Deletions cut 10 bases from V and 3 bases from J, with 12 bases between. Germline V gene lookup returns CDR1 SNHLY and CDR2 FYNNEI. This CDR3 reads CANSEQDTEAFF. The CDR3 nucleotides read TGTGCCAACAGCGAGCAGGACACTGAAGCTTTCTTT. The entire variable domain, with the rest obtained from reference TRBV2 and TRBJ1-1, is as follows: EPEVTQTPSHQVTQMGQEVILRCVPISNHLYFYWYRQILGQKVEFLVSFYNNEISEKSEIFDDQFSVERPDGSNFTLKIRSTKLEDSAMYFCANSEQDTEAFFGQGTRLTVV.

This sequence joins TRBV6-2 or TRBV6-3 and TRBJ2-6; 9 nucleotides align to TRBD1. Germline assignment: CDR1 MNHEY and CDR2 SVGEGT. Trimming at V came to 5 bases and at J to 1 base, leaving 6 bases not matched to a gene. The CDR3 runs to 17 residues. DNA of the CDR3: TGTGCCAGCAGTAAGATACAGGGGGCGTCTGGGGCCAACGTCCTGACTTTC. Protein sequence: CASSKIQGASGANVLTF.

The chain joins TRBV24-1 to TRBJ2-2; no definite D call. CDR1 and CDR2 from the germline V gene are KGHDR and SFDVKD. The CDR3 spans 13 residues. V lost 10 bases, J lost 0 bases, and 8 bases lay in between. The CDR3 spells CATLQPNTGELFF. CDR3 bases: TGTGCCACATTACAACCGAACACCGGGGAGCTGTTTTTT.

In its sample, this clonotype was seen many times. J is TRBJ1-1 and V is TRBV28; no clear D. The CDR3 consists of 12 residues. V gave up 6 bases and J gave up 6 bases, with 11 bases separating them. Germline CDR1 is MDHEN and CDR2 is SYDVKM. The CDR3 spells CASSLPASEAFF. Written as DNA, the CDR3 is TGTGCCAGCAGCTTACCCGCGTCTGAAGCTTTCTTT.

This chain uses TRBV27 with TRBJ2-3, with 10 bases that match TRBD2. Germline CDR1 is MNHEY and CDR2 is SMNVEV (reference sequence). This CDR3 has 20 amino acids. J gave up 0 bases and V 4 bases, and 16 bases lay outside the gene matches. CDR3 region: CASSSPAGLALTTSTDTQYF. For the CDR3, the DNA is TGTGCCAGCAGTTCCCCCGCGGGACTAGCGCTAACGACTAGCACAGATACGCAGTATTTT.

This clonotype was seen only once. The chain links TRBV14 to TRBJ1-1, with no clear D. This CDR3 is 14 amino acids long. V gave up 4 bases and J gave up 4 bases, with 13 bases separating them. The germline V gene encodes CDR1 SGHDN and CDR2 FVKESK. The CDR3 DNA is TGTGCCAGCAGCCTCATTGACCGGAGCACTGAAGCTTTCTTT. It specifies CASSLIDRSTEAFF.

This clonotype appeared many times. The J gene is TRBJ2-2, the V gene TRBV20-1; TRBD2 matches at 13 bases. V trimming: 3 bases; J trimming: 0 bases; junction bases outside the gene matches: 7. The CDR3 runs to 18 residues. From germline, CDR1 is DFQATT and CDR2 SNEGSKA (reference sequence). The CDR3 sequence is CSARGTSGAISNTGELFF. In DNA form, the CDR3 reads TGCAGTGCTAGGGGGACTAGCGGGGCGATTTCGAACACCGGGGAGCTGTTTTTT.

In this sample, this clonotype turned up many times. This chain connects TRBV28 to TRBJ2-2; no clear D gene. The CDR3 runs 12 residues. The V and J ends lost 3 bases and 9 bases respectively, with 8 bases between them. CDR1 and CDR2 (germline): MDHEN, SYDVKM. The CDR3: CASSLSYRELFF. The CDR3 DNA sequence: TGTGCCAGCAGTTTGAGCTACAGGGAGCTGTTTTTT. Using reference TRBV28 and TRBJ2-2 for the parts outside the CDR3, the full variable domain is DVKVTQSSRYLVKRTGEKVFLECVQDMDHENMFWYRQDPGLGLRLIYFSYDVKMKEKGDIPEGYSVSREKKERFSLILESASTNQTSMYLCASSLSYRELFFGEGSRLTVL.

The genes are TRBV19 and TRBJ2-7, with TRBD2 identical over 9 bases. Germline loops: CDR1 LNHDA, CDR2 SQIVND (reference sequence). The V and J ends lost 4 bases and 5 bases, in that order; junction bases with no gene match: 6. This CDR3 has 14 residues. CDR3 sequence (DNA): TGTGCCAGTAGTACCATAGCGGGAGTCGACGAGCAGTACTTC. This sequence encodes CASSTIAGVDEQYF.

This clonotype came up a few times. The V and J genes are TRBV12-3 or TRBV12-4 and TRBJ1-6; TRBD1 might be the D (5 bases). Trimming shortened V by 6 bases and J by 0 bases, and 9 bases separated the two germline ends. The CDR3 sequence is 15 residues long. CDR3 protein: CASRGGGSYNSPLHF. The CDR3 DNA follows: TGTGCCAGCAGGGGGGGGGGCTCCTATAATTCACCCCTCCACTTT.

This clonotype showed up just a few times. The V call is TRBV3-1, the J call TRBJ2-7; maybe TRBD1 (5 bases). Germline CDR1 and CDR2: LGHDT and YNNKEL (reference sequence). Trimming left V 0 bases short and J 6 bases short, with 12 bases between. The CDR3 is made up of 14 amino acids. CDR3 nucleotides: TGTGCCAGCAGCCAAGATCCGGAAGGGGTCGAGCAGTACTTC. Translating it yields CASSQDPEGVEQYF.

This clonotype was seen at least ten times. The chain recombines TRBV20-1 with TRBJ1-5; no reliable D call. This CDR3 is 11 amino acids long. Germline V CDR1 and CDR2: DFQATT, SNEGSKA (reference sequence). Trimming left V 5 bases short and J 6 bases short, with 8 bases between. The CDR3 DNA reads TGCAGTGCTGGCTTGGGTCAGCCCCAGCATTTT. It yields the protein CSAGLGQPQHF.

The chain combines TRBV5-4 with TRBJ1-6; D unclear. From germline, CDR1 is SGHNT and CDR2 YYREEE (reference sequence). With 3 bases removed from V and 6 bases from J, the gap between germline ends came to 10 bases. The CDR3 has 14 residues. CDR3 protein: CASSSGLSNSPLHF. The CDR3, as DNA: TGTGCCAGCAGCTCAGGCTTAAGTAATTCACCCCTCCACTTT.

With respect to this clonotype: This may come from a read error, since a much larger clone is one base off. In this CDR3 the conserved last residue, phenylalanine or tryptophan, is missing, so a read error is likely. The gene calls are TRBV28 and TRBJ2-7; TRBD2 agrees at 13 bases. This CDR3 contains 14 residues. The junction had 5 bases not matched to a gene; V was cut back by 6 bases and J by 6 bases. Germline V gives CDR1 MDHEN, CDR2 SYDVKM. The CDR3 sequence: CASRQLAGGVEQYL. In DNA form, the CDR3 reads TGTGCCAGCAGACAACTAGCGGGAGGGGTCGAGCAGTACCTC.

The table lists this clonotype with a few counts. The chain carries TRBV19 and TRBJ2-5, with a possible D match to TRBD2 (6 bases). CDR3 length: 15 residues. Deletions cut 3 bases from V and 1 base from J, with 12 bases between. Germline CDR1 reads LNHDA; CDR2 reads SQIVND (reference sequence). CDR3 in DNA: TGTGCCAGTAGTATTCGGGGGAGGTCCCAAGAGACCCAGTACTTC. Residues: CASSIRGRSQETQYF.

This clonotype was detected many times. The rearrangement uses TRBV20-1 and TRBJ1-6; 7 nucleotides align to TRBD1. Germline V gives CDR1 DFQATT, CDR2 SNEGSKA (reference sequence). This CDR3 has 15 residues. V lost 0 bases to trimming and J lost 8 bases; unmatched junction nucleotides: 7. This CDR3 reads CSAREPDRMDSPLHF. The CDR3 DNA sequence: TGCAGTGCTAGAGAGCCGGACAGGATGGATTCACCCCTCCACTTT.

Ten or more counts support this clonotype. CDR3 in DNA: TGTGCCAGTAGTAGGGGTTTCAATCAGCCCCAGCATTTT. Translated, it gives CASSRGFNQPQHF. This sequence joins TRBV19 and TRBJ1-5; D call uncertain. The CDR3 contains 13 residues. Germline CDR1 LNHDA, CDR2 SQIVND (reference sequence). V was shortened by 4 bases and J by 3 bases, with 7 bases between the two germline ends.

At least ten counts were recorded for this clonotype. The chain recombines TRBV20-1 with TRBJ1-5; perhaps TRBD1 as D (5 bases). The CDR3 loop spans 15 amino acids. The V gene lost 6 bases and the J gene lost 4 bases, with 19 bases spanning the gap. CDR1 and CDR2 from the germline V gene are DFQATT and SNEGSKA (reference sequence). The CDR3 reads CSAKRTGTANQPQHF. The CDR3 DNA reads as TGCAGTGCGAAGAGGACCGGGACGGCGAATCAGCCCCAGCATTTT.

This clonotype was found many times. The CDR3 coding sequence is TGTGCCAGCAGTTTGACAGGGGGCGACAGCTATGGCTACACCTTC. It is translated as CASSLTGGDSYGYTF. The chain couples TRBV28 to TRBJ1-2, with 10 bases fitting TRBD1. The CDR3 loop spans 15 amino acids. Looked up from germline, CDR1 is MDHEN and CDR2 is SYDVKM. With 3 bases clipped from V and 4 bases from J, the junction kept 5 bases outside the gene matches.

The rearrangement uses TRBV9 and TRBJ2-1, with D maybe TRBD1 (5 bases). This CDR3 is 14 amino acids long. Germline assignment: CDR1 SGDLS and CDR2 YYNGEE. Trimming cost V 1 base and J 6 bases, with 11 bases left between them. CDR3 in amino acids: CASSVRQRSNEQFF. The DNA of the CDR3 is TGTGCCAGCAGCGTACGACAGCGCAGCAATGAGCAGTTCTTC.

The V call is TRBV19, the J call TRBJ2-7; D is tentatively TRBD1 or TRBD2 (5 bases each). The germline V gene has CDR1 LNHDA and CDR2 SQIVND (reference sequence). V shed 6 bases and J shed 5 bases, with 14 bases lying between them. This CDR3 is 13 amino acids long. The CDR3 protein is CASSPIGGDEQYF. Written as DNA, the CDR3 is TGTGCCAGTAGCCCCATTGGGGGAGACGAGCAGTACTTC.

The J gene is TRBJ2-3, the V gene TRBV7-9, with D possibly TRBD1 on 6 matching bases. V dropped 9 bases and J dropped 3 bases, with 16 bases sitting between them. The CDR3 loop spans 14 amino acids. The V gene's germline CDR1 is SEHNR and CDR2 FQNEAQ (reference sequence). The CDR3 is CASSTPQGTDTQYF. In DNA form, the CDR3 reads TGTGCCAGTAGTACACCGCAGGGGACAGATACGCAGTATTTT.

This sequence joins TRBV29-1 and TRBJ2-2; maybe TRBD2 (5 bases). Germline-derived CDR1 and CDR2 are SQVTM and ANQGSEA. Trimming removed 7 bases from V and 0 bases from J, with 12 bases in between. CDR3 size: 14 residues. CDR3 in amino acids: CSAGVGSNTGELFF. The DNA of the CDR3 is TGCAGCGCCGGGGTCGGCTCGAACACCGGGGAGCTGTTTTTT.

This clonotype was picked up many times. V and J are TRBV7-2 and TRBJ1-2; TRBD1 is a possible D gene (5 bases). The germline CDR1 and CDR2 sequences are SGHTA and FQGNSA. V was clipped by 5 bases and J by 2 bases, with 21 bases between them. This CDR3 contains 17 residues. CDR3 region: CASSPNPGTDRNYGYTF. The CDR3 nucleotides are TGTGCCAGCAGCCCAAACCCCGGGACGGATAGAAACTATGGCTACACCTTC.

This clonotype appeared many times. J is TRBJ2-7 and V is TRBV30; the D call may be TRBD1 or TRBD2 (5 bases each). V lost 4 bases to trimming and J lost 0 bases, with 7 bases between them. The CDR3 runs to 12 residues. Germline-derived CDR1 and CDR2 are GTSNPN and SVGIG (reference sequence). CDR3 in amino acids: CAWTGSSYEQYF. The CDR3 nucleotides read TGTGCCTGGACAGGGAGCTCCTACGAGCAGTACTTC.